One sample yielded the 14 T cell receptor beta chains listed below, sequenced in a study of blood T cell repertoires in COVID-19 (dated by TCRdb to about 2020). The library relied on the immunoSEQ multiplex PCR assay. As stored in TCRdb, this immuneACCESS dataset retains in-frame rearrangements with V and J assigned. A fraction of the clones does not appear; measured against another copy, unresolved V genes explain less than half of the discrepancy, and the remainder lacks a known reason. The table for this sample lists 250,000 to 350,000 clones; 65% to 85% of them were counted only once. The ten largest clones represent roughly 1.5% of the sample. Sequenced material: peripheral blood. These receptors were obtained from a human donor with COVID-19, enrolled during active disease. The donor label of this sample is uncertain.

The chain couples TRBV2 to TRBJ2-1; unclear D gene. The CDR3 length is 15 residues. Trimming removed 7 bases at V and 0 bases at J, with 13 bases between. Looked up from germline, CDR1 is SNHLY and CDR2 is FYNNEI. This chain's CDR3 is CASIRSALSYNEQFF. CDR3 DNA sequence: TGTGCCAGCATACGAAGCGCGCTCTCCTACAATGAGCAGTTCTTC.

This clone was seen just once. The chain recombines TRBV30 with TRBJ1-2; 7 bases fit TRBD1. Germline assignment: CDR1 GTSNPN and CDR2 SVGIG (reference sequence). The CDR3 runs 14 residues. The junction had 8 bases not matched to a gene; V was cut back by 4 bases and J by 3 bases. CDR3: CAWTPGTADYGYTF. CDR3 sequence (DNA): TGTGCCTGGACCCCCGGGACAGCCGACTATGGCTACACCTTC.

The chain combines TRBV19 with TRBJ2-1, with 9 bases fitting TRBD2. CDR1 LNHDA and CDR2 SQIVND come from the germline V gene (reference sequence). V dropped 7 bases and J dropped 7; count of bases not matched to a gene: 14. The CDR3 contains 16 residues. CDR3 sequence: CASTTTGLAGRNEQFF. The CDR3 coding sequence is TGTGCCAGTACCACTACTGGGCTAGCGGGGCGTAATGAGCAGTTCTTC.

The chain is built from TRBV20-1 and TRBJ1-3; D is unclear. There are 11 residues in the CDR3. In germline, CDR1 is DFQATT, CDR2 SNEGSKA (reference sequence). V lost 2 bases and J lost 6, with 5 bases in between. CDR3 DNA: TGCAGTGCTAGATGGCAAAACACCATATATTTT. This codes for CSARWQNTIYF.

The chain carries TRBV2 and TRBJ1-1, with 7 bases aligning to TRBD1. This CDR3 comprises 15 residues. Germline V gives CDR1 SNHLY, CDR2 FYNNEI. J gave up 6 bases and V 6 bases, and 13 bases lay outside the gene matches. This chain's CDR3 is CASSLRTGGRAEAFF. The CDR3 region has the DNA TGTGCCAGCAGCCTAAGGACAGGAGGTAGGGCTGAAGCTTTCTTT.

This chain connects TRBV6-1 to TRBJ1-4, with D unresolved. Looked up from germline, CDR1 is MNHNS and CDR2 is SASEGT. The CDR3 spans 18 residues. Trimming stripped 1 base from V and 8 bases from J, with 23 bases between. CDR3 sequence (DNA): TGTGCCAGCAGTGAAGACCATACCAGAGGGAAGGCTGGAGAAAAACTGTTTTTT. This gives the protein CASSEDHTRGKAGEKLFF.

The gene calls are TRBV19 and TRBJ1-2, with 12 bases identical to TRBD1. There are 19 residues in the CDR3. The V gene's germline CDR1 is LNHDA and CDR2 SQIVND (reference sequence). The V segment lost 8 bases and the J segment 4 bases; nucleotides outside the gene matches: 20. This CDR3 reads CASANNGPGTGGWPYGYTF. The DNA of the CDR3 is TGTGCCAGTGCCAACAACGGTCCCGGGACAGGGGGCTGGCCCTATGGCTACACCTTC.

The chain employs TRBV7-2 and TRBJ2-7, with TRBD1 as a possible D gene (6 bases). CDR3 size: 15 residues. CDR1 and CDR2 from the germline V gene are SGHTA and FQGNSA. Trimming shortened V by 5 bases and J by 0 bases, and 14 bases separated the two germline ends. The CDR3: CASSPLLGASYEQYF. The CDR3 DNA is TGTGCCAGCAGCCCACTTTTGGGGGCCTCCTACGAGCAGTACTTC.

V is TRBV28 and J is TRBJ1-1; TRBD1 aligns across 7 bases. The germline V gene encodes CDR1 MDHEN and CDR2 SYDVKM. V shed 5 bases, J shed 4 bases, and the junction held 7 bases outside the gene matches. This CDR3 has 14 residues. For the CDR3, the DNA is TGTGCCAGCAGTCGTCGACAGGGCGCCACTGAAGCTTTCTTT. Translation gives CASSRRQGATEAFF.

The CDR3 protein is CASSQDRDSSYEQYF. Here the CDR3 DNA reads TGTGCCAGCAGCCAAGATCGGGACAGCTCCTACGAGCAGTACTTC. This chain connects TRBV3-1 (or the pseudogene TRBV3-2) to TRBJ2-7; 7 bases match TRBD1. The CDR3 runs to 15 residues. V lost 0 bases, J lost 0 bases, and 2 bases stayed unmatched. Per the germline V gene, CDR1 is LGHDT and CDR2 is YNNKEL (reference sequence).

The genes are TRBV7-8 and TRBJ1-2; D unclear. The CDR3 extends over 13 amino acids. CDR1 and CDR2 from the germline V gene are SGHVS and FQNEAQ. V lost 1 base, J lost 5 bases, and 8 bases lay in between. CDR3 loop: CASSLGVGYGYTF. CDR3 nucleotide sequence: TGTGCCAGCAGCTTAGGGGTCGGGTATGGCTACACCTTC. Filled out from reference TRBV7-8 and TRBJ1-2, the complete variable domain reads GAGVSQSPRYKVAKRGQDVALRCDPISGHVSLFWYQQALGQGPEFLTYFQNEAQLDKSGLPSDRFFAERPEGSVSTLKIQRTQQEDSAVYLCASSLGVGYGYTFGSGTRLTVV.

V and J are TRBV7-8 and TRBJ1-1; 7 nucleotides line up with TRBD1. The V gene's germline CDR1 is SGHVS and CDR2 FQNEAQ. This CDR3 has 13 amino acids. Trimming cost V 5 bases and J 4 bases; bases outside gene matches: 4. CDR3 sequence (DNA): TGTGCCAGCAGCCGACAGGGCGGCACTGAAGCTTTCTTT. It codes for CASSRQGGTEAFF.

The rearrangement uses TRBV5-4 and TRBJ2-3; 7 bases align to TRBD2. The CDR3 runs to 16 residues. The V gene end was trimmed by 4 bases and the J gene end by 2 bases; junction bases not matched to a gene: 10. CDR1 is SGHNT, CDR2 YYREEE, per germline (reference sequence). The DNA of the CDR3 is TGTGCCAGCAGCCAGGAGACTAGCCAAATCACAGATACGCAGTATTTT. This translates into CASSQETSQITDTQYF.

The gene calls are TRBV28 and TRBJ2-2; 12 nucleotides agree with TRBD2. V trimming: 4 bases; J trimming: 4 bases; junction bases outside the gene matches: 7. Germline V gene data show CDR1 as MDHEN and CDR2 as SYDVKM. This CDR3 has 17 residues. The CDR3 DNA reads TGTGCCAGCAGTTCCCCTAGCGGGAGGGGTGGCACCGGGGAGCTGTTTTTT. Translation gives CASSSPSGRGGTGELFF.